The 28 T cell receptor delta chains below were found in one sample sequenced in a study of DNA immune sequencing with unique molecular identifiers (dated by TCRdb to about 2020). The protocol used for the library was multiplex PCR. The listed sequencing device is Illumina MiniSeq. A 32-plex assay with primers for all 8 TRDV and 4 TRDJ genes covering the CDR3 was used to amplify genomic DNA. A 12-nucleotide UMI was added during two to three barcoding PCR cycles, followed by a second PCR with Illumina adapter primers. Identical DNA sequences were merged into single rows after TCRdb reprocessed the public reads with CATT. For this sample there are 1,500 to 2,000 delta-chain clones; 9.5% to 15% appear just once. Around 52% of the sample belongs to the ten largest clones. Input material: gamma-delta T cells enriched from blood buffy coat, or unenriched PBMCs (not recorded which). The receptors come from a human donor in good health.

In the case of this clone: Given a far larger clone just one base away, this is likely a sequencing read error. Other DNA variants within this sample encode the same CDR3. The chain joins TRDV2 to TRDJ1; 12 bases are shared with TRDD3. CDR3 size: 16 residues. Germline V gene sequence: CDR1 GEAIGNYY, CDR2 EKD. Here the CDR3 reads CACDKLGDTQADKLIF. DNA for the CDR3: TGTGCCTGCGACAAGCTGGGGGATACGCAGGCCGATAAACTCATCTTT.

With respect to this clone: The protein given by TCRdb reflects a much larger clone and differs at residue 7 from this DNA's translation, likely from a read error; the protein shown is the DNA's translation. V usage is TRDV2 and J usage is TRDJ1; possible D gene TRDD3, 5 bases. The germline V gene encodes CDR1 GEAIGNYY and CDR2 EKD. CDR3 length equals 17 residues. Trimming left V 1 base short and J 0 bases short, with 17 bases between. CDR3: CACDTLWDGKYTDKLIF. The CDR3 nucleotides are TGTGCCTGTGACACTCTGTGGGATGGAAAGTACACCGATAAACTCATCTTT.

The sample holds a few counts of this clone. This sequence is one base from a far larger clone and is likely a read error. Other DNA variants within this sample encode the same CDR3. V gene TRDV2 combines with J gene TRDJ1, with D maybe TRDD3 (5 bases). Germline V gives CDR1 GEAIGNYY, CDR2 EKD. CDR3 length equals 15 residues. CDR3 nucleotide sequence: TGTGCCTGTGACACCGTCGGGGGTCGCACCGATAAACTCATCTTC. Its translation: CACDTVGGRTDKLIF.

In this sample, this clone is large. This chain connects TRDV2 to TRDJ3, with 13 positions matching TRDD3. The CDR3 is 20 amino acids. CDR1 GEAIGNYY and CDR2 EKD come from the germline V gene. Trimming at V came to 4 bases and at J to 0 bases, leaving 8 bases not matched to a gene. The chain's CDR3 is CACEPYWGIRGSWDTRQMFF. As DNA, the CDR3 is TGTGCCTGTGAACCGTACTGGGGGATACGGGGCTCCTGGGACACCCGACAGATGTTTTTC.

By sample fraction, this clone is medium-sized. The chain links TRDV3 to TRDJ1; TRDD3 matches at 9 bases. V lost 1 base to trimming and J lost 0 bases; unmatched junction nucleotides: 9. This CDR3 comprises 16 residues. Per germline, CDR1 TVYSNPD and CDR2 GDNSRS (reference sequence). CDR3: CAFTGGSSYDTDKLIF. In nucleotides, the CDR3 is TGTGCCTTTACTGGGGGATCCTCTTATGACACCGATAAACTCATCTTT.

The CDR3 loop reads CALGKPFLLGGTYTDKLIF. The CDR3 DNA reads as TGTGCTCTTGGGAAGCCCTTCCTACTGGGGGGAACGTACACCGATAAACTCATCTTT. The chain recombines TRDV1 with TRDJ1; D perhaps matches TRDD2 (9 bases). CDR1 is TSWWSYY and CDR2 is QGS in the germline V gene. V was pared by 5 bases and J by 0 bases, with 25 bases between. The CDR3 totals 19 residues.

Within the sample, this clone is medium-sized. This chain connects TRDV2 to TRDJ1, with D possibly matching TRDD3 (5 bases). The CDR3 runs 20 residues. The V and J ends lost 0 bases and 2 bases respectively, with 27 bases between them. Germline V gene sequence: CDR1 GEAIGNYY, CDR2 EKD. CDR3: CACDTLRAVGDKGLTDKLIF. CDR3 DNA: TGTGCCTGTGACACCCTACGGGCGGTAGGGGACAAAGGGCTTACCGATAAACTCATCTTT.

This clone has just a few counts. The V gene is TRDV2, the J gene TRDJ1, with D unresolved. Germline CDR1 reads GEAIGNYY; CDR2 reads EKD. This CDR3 contains 15 residues. V dropped 0 bases and J dropped 0 bases, with 10 bases sitting between them. This CDR3 is CACDTVGPYTDKLIF. The CDR3 coding sequence is TGTGCCTGTGACACCGTAGGGCCGTACACCGATAAACTCATCTTT.

In its sample, this clone was seen a few times. Translating this DNA gives a protein that differs at residue 7 from the TCRdb one, which belongs to a much larger clone; a read error is likely, and the protein shown is this translation. This chain links TRDV2 with TRDJ1; possibly TRDD3 for D (5 bases). The length of the CDR3 is 15 residues. Germline loops: CDR1 GEAIGNYY, CDR2 EKD. The V end was cut by 3 bases, the J end by 0 bases, with 13 bases between. CDR3 DNA: TGTGCCTGTGACCTACTGGTGACAGACACCGATAAACTCATCTTT. Translation gives CACDLLVTDTDKLIF.

Points on this clone: The protein that TCRdb holds for this DNA derives from a much larger clone and differs from the translated DNA at residue 9, which likely indicates a read error; the protein shown here is translated from the DNA. The rearrangement joins TRDV2 to TRDJ1, with TRDD3 matching over 9 bases. Germline values: CDR1 GEAIGNYY, CDR2 EKD. The junction had 20 bases not matched to a gene; V was cut back by 4 bases and J by 9 bases. CDR3 length equals 17 residues. The CDR3 loop is CACDLMPARGYAKELIF. CDR3 bases: TGTGCCTGTGATCTAATGCCGGCTAGGGGATACGCGAAGGAACTCATCTTT.

Within the sample, this clone is medium-sized (0.01 to 0.1%). The V call is TRDV2, the J call TRDJ1, with TRDD3 matching 8 bases. CDR1 and CDR2 (germline): GEAIGNYY, EKD. The CDR3 runs 15 residues. The V and J ends lost 1 base and 0 bases, in that order; junction bases with no gene match: 3. The CDR3 nucleotides read TGTGCCTGTGACACTCTGGGGGAACACACCGATAAACTCATCTTT. As protein: CACDTLGEHTDKLIF.

A few counts support this clone. A single base separates this from a much larger clone, so it may be a read error. The same CDR3 arises from other DNA sequences in this sample as well. The chain is built from TRDV2 and TRDJ1, with TRDD3 matching 12 bases. Germline CDR1 GEAIGNYY, CDR2 EKD. The CDR3 is 20 amino acids. The trim removed 0 bases at V and 1 base at J, leaving 14 bases unmatched. CDR3: CACDTLVLGDTVGSTDKLIF. The CDR3, as DNA: TGTGCCTGTGACACCCTCGTACTGGGGGATACTGTGGGGTCCACCGATAAACTCATCTTT.

This clone has a handful of counts. TCRdb lists the protein of a much larger clone for this DNA, which differs at residue 9, so this is likely a read error; the protein given here is translated from the DNA itself. The chain uses TRDV2 and TRDJ1, with TRDD3 matching over 10 bases. The J segment lost 0 bases and the V segment lost 1 base, leaving 7 bases of the junction unmatched. The CDR3 length is 17 residues. Germline assignment: CDR1 GEAIGNYY and CDR2 EKD. The CDR3 nucleotides are TGTGCCTGTGACACTCTGGGGGATAGAAAGTACACCGATAAACTCATCTTT. As protein: CACDTLGDRKYTDKLIF.

Worth noting for this clone: This likely reflects a read error, since a far larger clone is one base away. Other DNA sequences in this specimen translate into the identical CDR3. V and J are TRDV2 and TRDJ1, with D uncertain. Per germline, CDR1 GEAIGNYY and CDR2 EKD. Trimming cost V 3 bases and J 0 bases, with 16 bases left between them. This CDR3 contains 16 residues. CDR3 region: CACDPSDRKYTDKLIF. DNA for the CDR3: TGTGCCTGTGACCCGTCCGATCGTAAGTACACCGATAAACTCATCTTT.

As to this clone: It is likely a read error: a sequence one base away is far more abundant. This chain links TRDV1 with TRDJ1; 12 bases agree with TRDD3. The J gene, not given by TCRdb, was assigned here from a germline match of the nucleotide sequence. The CDR3 sequence is 24 residues long. J gave up 2 bases and V 4 bases, and 29 bases lay outside the gene matches. Per germline, CDR1 TSWWSYY and CDR2 QGS. The CDR3 DNA sequence: TGTGCTCTTGGGGGCTATCTCTCTTCCTTTACGTGTACCTGGGGGATACGGAGGACCGATAAACTCATCTTT. Its translation: CALGGYLSSFTCTWGIRRTDKLIF.

The V call is TRAV29/DV5, the J call TRDJ1; TRDD2 or TRDD3 may be the D gene (9 bases each). TCRdb gives no J gene; it was assigned here by matching the DNA to germline. Germline V gene data show CDR1 as NSMFDY and CDR2 as ISSIKDK. Trimming took off 4 bases at V and 4 bases at J, with 35 bases between the two ends. The length of the CDR3 is 20 residues. This chain's CDR3 is CAASRWGLPTKLGDFDKLIF. DNA of the CDR3: TGTGCAGCATCACGATGGGGCCTTCCTACAAAACTGGGGGACTTCGATAAACTCATCTTT. Based on the CDR3 plus reference TRAV29/DV5 and TRDJ1, the full variable domain is DQQVKQNSPSLSVQEGRISILNCDYTNSMFDYFLWYKKYPAEGPTFLISISSIKDKNEDGRFTVFLNKSAKHLSLHIVPSQPGDSAVYFCAASRWGLPTKLGDFDKLIFGKGTRVTVEP.

For the J gene the call is TRDJ1; the V gene lacks a call; TRDD3 is the table's D call and was not checked against the DNA. CDR3 length equals 17 residues. The CDR3 region has the DNA TGTGCTCTTGGGAACCGAACATATATACGTGGGGCCGATAAACTCATCTTT. Translated, it gives CALGNRTYIRGADKLIF.

This clone was found a few times. A read error likely explains why the TCRdb protein, taken from a much larger clone, differs from this DNA's translation at residue 8; the protein shown is translated from the DNA. J is TRDJ3 and V is TRDV2; D possibly corresponds to TRDD3 (6 bases). This CDR3 spans 20 amino acids. From germline, CDR1 is GEAIGNYY and CDR2 EKD. Between the trimmed V and J ends, which lost 0 bases and 0 bases, there was a span of 17 bases. The CDR3 nucleotides are TGTGCCTGTGACACCTTGGGGATCACGAACGGCTCCTGGGACACCCGACAGATGTTTTTC. It yields the protein CACDTLGITNGSWDTRQMFF.

In the case of this clone: This DNA translates differently at residue 3 from the TCRdb protein, which is that of a much larger clone; a read error is likely, and the protein shown is the DNA's own translation. V and J are TRDV2 and TRDJ1, with TRDD3 identical over 9 bases. This CDR3 spans 17 amino acids. Germline V lookup: CDR1 GEAIGNYY, CDR2 EKD. The chain's CDR3 is CASDTLGDGKYTDKLIF. The CDR3 nucleotides read TGTGCCAGTGACACTCTGGGGGATGGAAAGTACACCGATAAACTCATCTTT.

Comments on this clone: TCRdb attributes to this sequence the protein of a much larger clone, which differs from the DNA translation at residue 9; a read error is likely, and the protein displayed is translated from the DNA. The V and J genes are TRDV2 and TRDJ1; the match to TRDD3 covers 10 bases. There are 16 residues in the CDR3. The V segment lost 2 bases and the J segment 3 bases; nucleotides outside the gene matches: 8. Germline values: CDR1 GEAIGNYY, CDR2 EKD. In DNA, the CDR3 is TGTGCCTGTGACAAGCTGGGGGATAAGCAGGCCGATAAACTCATCTTT. Its translation: CACDKLGDKQADKLIF.

About this clone: It is likely a read error: a sequence one base away is far more abundant. Other DNA sequences in the same sample also yield this CDR3. The chain uses TRDV2 and TRDJ1; the match to TRDD3 covers 7 bases. CDR1 GEAIGNYY and CDR2 EKD come from the germline V gene. The CDR3 runs 14 residues. CDR3 amino acids: CACDKVGDTDKLIF. CDR3 in DNA: TGTGCCTGTGACAAAGTGGGGGACACCGATAAGCTCATCTTT.

The CDR3 spells CALGETPEVPPVYWGIHTDKLIF. Here the CDR3 DNA reads TGTGCTCTTGGGGAAACGCCGGAGGTCCCCCCGGTGTACTGGGGGATACATACAGATAAACTCATCTTT. The rearrangement joins TRDV1 to TRDJ1; TRDD3 matches at 12 bases. The J gene is not listed in TCRdb, so it was assigned here from a DNA match to germline. CDR1 and CDR2 from the germline V gene are TSWWSYY and QGS. This CDR3 has 23 amino acids. The V gene end was trimmed by 2 bases and the J gene end by 5 bases; junction bases not matched to a gene: 27.

This clone ranks as medium-sized (0.01 to 0.1%). In DNA form, the CDR3 reads TGTGCCTGTGACACCGCGAGCCCCCAACTGGGGGATAATGGCGATAAACTCATCTTT. It yields the protein CACDTASPQLGDNGDKLIF. The chain combines TRDV2 with TRDJ1, with 11 bases that match TRDD3. Germline CDR1 GEAIGNYY, CDR2 EKD. V dropped 0 bases and J dropped 4; count of bases not matched to a gene: 15. The CDR3 is 19 amino acids.

A note on this clone: The TCRdb protein comes from a much larger clone and disagrees with this DNA's translation at residue 10, likely due to a read error; the protein given here is derived from the DNA. The V and J genes are TRDV2 and TRDJ1; TRDD3 matches at 7 bases. The CDR3 runs 20 residues. Looked up from germline, CDR1 is GEAIGNYY and CDR2 is EKD. V lost 0 bases to trimming and J lost 0 bases; unmatched junction nucleotides: 18. The CDR3 bases are TGTGCCTGTGACACCGTCGCTACTGGGGAATACGGAGGGTACACCGATAAACTCATCTTT. Amino acids: CACDTVATGEYGGYTDKLIF.

In its sample, this clone ranks as medium-sized. Other DNA variants within this sample encode the same CDR3. CDR3 coding DNA: TGTGCCTTACCTCCATTTTGTGTGTTTACCCCCGATAAACTCATCTTT. Encoded protein: CALPPFCVFTPDKLIF. V gene TRDV3 combines with J gene TRDJ1; D call uncertain. Per the germline V gene, CDR1 is TVYSNPD and CDR2 is GDNSRS (reference sequence). The CDR3 runs 16 residues. V shed 3 bases and J shed 3 bases, with 23 bases lying between them. Full variable domain (missing parts from reference TRDV3 and TRDJ1): CDKVTQSSPDQTVASGSEVVLLCTYDTVYSNPDLFWYRIRPDYSFQFVFYGDNSRSEGADFTQGRFSVKHILTQKAFHLVISPVRTEDSATYYCALPPFCVFTPDKLIFGKGTRVTVEP.

By sample share, this clone is large (0.1 to 1%). In the same sample, other DNA sequences code for this CDR3. The V and J genes are TRDV2 and TRDJ1, with TRDD3 identical over 11 bases. Germline loops: CDR1 GEAIGNYY, CDR2 EKD. The CDR3 covers 17 residues. V shed 0 bases and J 1 base; nucleotides not matched to a gene: 6. CDR3 region: CACDTVGGYASTDKLIF. The CDR3 DNA is TGTGCCTGTGACACCGTTGGGGGATACGCCTCCACCGATAAACTCATCTTT.

Judged by abundance, this clone is medium-sized. The CDR3 spells CACDPLVLGDTGPDTDKLIF. The CDR3 DNA reads as TGTGCCTGTGACCCCCTCGTACTGGGGGATACGGGGCCGGATACCGATAAACTCATCTTT. The chain couples TRDV2 to TRDJ1; 13 nucleotides align to TRDD3. Germline V lookup: CDR1 GEAIGNYY, CDR2 EKD. The CDR3 is 20 amino acids. J was trimmed by 2 bases and V by 3 bases; bases with no gene match: 17.

In its sample, this clone was seen a few times. Given a much more abundant clone one base away, this may be a read error. Other DNA sequences within the sample encode an identical CDR3. The gene calls are TRDV2 and TRDJ2, with D possibly being TRDD3 (6 bases). The CDR3 is made up of 14 amino acids. V lost 3 bases, J lost 5 bases, and 12 bases lay in between. Germline lookup yields CDR1 GEAIGNYY and CDR2 EKD. As DNA, the CDR3 is TGTGCCTGTGACGTACTTGGGGATACAGCACAACTCTTCTTT. This codes for CACDVLGDTAQLFF.